One sample yielded the 5 T cell receptor beta chains listed below, sequenced in a study of T cell responses to AZD1222 COVID-19 vaccine. Profiling relied on immunoSEQ multiplex PCR, and the TCRdb table lists in-frame clones only, not all of them. The sample gives roughly 80,000 clones, around 93% of which show up once; more than 7.5% is in the top ten. The specimen comprised peripheral blood, sampled 28 days after the second AZD1222 dose. The receptors here all came from an adult who received the AZD1222 COVID-19 vaccine.

J is TRBJ1-4 and V is TRBV6-5; D unclear. CDR1 is MNHEY and CDR2 is SVGAGI in the germline V gene. The ends were cut back, 5 bases at V and 4 bases at J, with 14 bases in the middle. This CDR3 comprises 15 residues. CDR3 sequence: CASSHIRSGNEKLFF. Here the CDR3 DNA reads TGTGCCAGCAGTCATATACGCAGTGGTAATGAAAAACTGTTTTTT.

J is TRBJ2-7 and V is TRBV28, with 10 bases identical to TRBD1. The germline gives CDR1 MDHEN, CDR2 SYDVKM. There are 16 residues in the CDR3. The junction had 16 bases not matched to a gene; V was cut back by 5 bases and J by 9 bases. CDR3 sequence: CASSNRPGTGARVQYF. Written as DNA, the CDR3 is TGTGCCAGCAGTAATCGGCCCGGGACAGGGGCCCGGGTGCAGTACTTC. The full variable domain, rest sourced from reference TRBV28 and TRBJ2-7, is DVKVTQSSRYLVKRTGEKVFLECVQDMDHENMFWYRQDPGLGLRLIYFSYDVKMKEKGDIPEGYSVSREKKERFSLILESASTNQTSMYLCASSNRPGTGARVQYFGPGTRLTVT.

V gene TRBV30 combines with J gene TRBJ1-3; D gene uncertain. CDR1 and CDR2 (germline): GTSNPN, SVGIG (reference sequence). The CDR3 sequence is 12 residues long. The V and J ends lost 0 bases and 3 bases respectively, with 3 bases between them. The CDR3 sequence is CAWSVGGNTIYF. The CDR3 DNA reads as TGTGCCTGGAGTGTTGGTGGAAACACCATATATTTT.

V is TRBV30 and J is TRBJ1-2, with D possibly TRBD1 on 6 matching bases. The germline V gene encodes CDR1 GTSNPN and CDR2 SVGIG (reference sequence). The CDR3 has 13 amino acids. The V end was cut by 0 bases, the J end by 8 bases, with 13 bases between. The chain's CDR3 is CAWSVMDRSGYTF. In nucleotides, the CDR3 is TGTGCCTGGAGTGTAATGGACAGAAGCGGCTACACCTTC.

CDR3 nucleotides: TGTGCCAGTAGTATAGATCTGGGTTTAGGTGAAGCTTTCTTT. This sequence encodes CASSIDLGLGEAFF. The rearrangement uses TRBV19 and TRBJ1-1, with D uncertain. With 0 bases removed from V and 7 bases from J, the gap between germline ends came to 12 bases. The CDR3 loop spans 14 amino acids. Germline CDR1 is LNHDA and CDR2 is SQIVND (reference sequence).